This T cell receptor (beta chain) was documented in a study of cytomegalovirus exposure and HLA in healthy donors. PCR used 60 Vbeta primers and 13 Jbeta primers. The method was immunoSEQ multiplex PCR; TCRdb's version includes in-frame clones alone and lacks a portion of them. This repertoire shows approximately 160,000 clones, more than 65% found once; its top ten account for 1.6%. CDR1 is ENHRY and CDR2 is SYGVKD in the germline V gene. CDR3 length: 11 amino acids. Trimming took 4 bases from V and 4 from J, leaving 3 bases between them. Material for sequencing was PBMCs. V and J are TRBV10-3 and TRBJ2-3; D not resolved. The clonotype was recovered from a woman aged 25 to 39 in good health and CMV-seronegative. The CDR3 DNA follows: TGTGCCATCAGTGCAGCAGATACGCAGTATTTT. This sequence encodes CAISAADTQYF.